What follows is one T cell receptor (beta chain) and its context. The record originates from a study of blood T cell repertoires in COVID-19. Turning to the study itself: Samples taken during acute and convalescent COVID-19 were collected in the United States, Italy and Spain.

Original processing methods: The assay estimated nucleated cells by amplifying reference gene primers. Clones were read by immunoSEQ multiplex PCR, and TCRdb kept only the in-frame ones, dropping some. Clone size and the V and J calls come from that table; the DNA yielded D and trimming. The sample contains about 400,000 clones, about 87% of which appear only once. The sample was peripheral blood. The clonotype originates from a human donor in a cohort sampled during active COVID-19.

CDR3 region: CASSQVTSGAYNEQFF. The CDR3 DNA sequence: TGTGCCAGCAGCCAAGTGACTAGCGGGGCATACAATGAGCAGTTCTTC. J is TRBJ2-1 and V is TRBV3-1 (or the pseudogene TRBV3-2); 11 bases fit TRBD2. Germline assignment: CDR1 LGHDT and CDR2 YNNKEL (reference sequence). There are 16 residues in the CDR3. With 1 base clipped from V and 4 bases from J, the junction kept 3 bases outside the gene matches.